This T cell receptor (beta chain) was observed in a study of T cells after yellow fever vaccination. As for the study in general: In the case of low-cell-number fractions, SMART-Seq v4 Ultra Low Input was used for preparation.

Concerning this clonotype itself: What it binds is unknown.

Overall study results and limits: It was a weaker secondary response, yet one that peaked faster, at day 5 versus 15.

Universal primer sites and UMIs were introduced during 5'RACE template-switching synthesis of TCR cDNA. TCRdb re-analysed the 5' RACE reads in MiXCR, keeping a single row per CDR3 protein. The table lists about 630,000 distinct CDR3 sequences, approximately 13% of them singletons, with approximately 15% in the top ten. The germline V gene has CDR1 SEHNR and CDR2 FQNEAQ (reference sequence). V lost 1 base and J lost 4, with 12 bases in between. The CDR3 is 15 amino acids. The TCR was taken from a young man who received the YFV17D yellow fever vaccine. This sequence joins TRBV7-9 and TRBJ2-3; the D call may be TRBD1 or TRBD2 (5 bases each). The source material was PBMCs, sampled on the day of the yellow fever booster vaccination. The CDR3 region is CASSLEGLGADTQYF. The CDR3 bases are TGTGCCAGCAGCTTAGAAGGTCTGGGGGCAGATACGCAGTATTTT. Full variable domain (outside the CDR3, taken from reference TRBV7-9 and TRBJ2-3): DTGVSQNPRHKITKRGQNVTFRCDPISEHNRLYWYRQTLGQGPEFLTYFQNEAQLEKSRLLSDRFSAERPKGSFSTLEIQRTEQGDSAMYLCASSLEGLGADTQYFGPGTRLTVL.